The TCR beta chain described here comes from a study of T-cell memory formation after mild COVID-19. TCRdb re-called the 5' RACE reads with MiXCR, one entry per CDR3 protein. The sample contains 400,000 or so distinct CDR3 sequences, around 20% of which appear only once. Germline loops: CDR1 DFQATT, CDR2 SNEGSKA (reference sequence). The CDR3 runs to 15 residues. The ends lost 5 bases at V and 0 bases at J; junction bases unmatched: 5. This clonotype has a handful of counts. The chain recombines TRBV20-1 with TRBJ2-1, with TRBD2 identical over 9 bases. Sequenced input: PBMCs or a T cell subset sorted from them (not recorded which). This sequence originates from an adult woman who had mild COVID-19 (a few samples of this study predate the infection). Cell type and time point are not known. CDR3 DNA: TGCAGTGCTGAAACAGCGGGGGGCTCCTACAATGAGCAGTTCTTC. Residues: CSAETAGGSYNEQFF.